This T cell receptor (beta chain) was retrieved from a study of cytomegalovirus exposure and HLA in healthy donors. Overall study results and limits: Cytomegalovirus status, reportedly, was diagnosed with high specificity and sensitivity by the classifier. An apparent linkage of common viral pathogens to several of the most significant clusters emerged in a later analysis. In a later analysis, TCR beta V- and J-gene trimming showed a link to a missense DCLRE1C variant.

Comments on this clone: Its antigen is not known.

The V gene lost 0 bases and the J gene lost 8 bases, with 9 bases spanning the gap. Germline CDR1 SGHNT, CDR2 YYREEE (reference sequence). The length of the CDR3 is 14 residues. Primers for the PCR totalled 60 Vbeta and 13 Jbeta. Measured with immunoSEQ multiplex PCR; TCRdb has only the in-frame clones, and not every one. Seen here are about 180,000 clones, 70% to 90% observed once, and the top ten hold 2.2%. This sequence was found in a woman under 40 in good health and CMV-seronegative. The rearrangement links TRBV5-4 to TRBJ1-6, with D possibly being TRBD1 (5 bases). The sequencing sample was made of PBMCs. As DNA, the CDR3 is TGTGCCAGCAGCTTGGGACCGGGGGATTCACCCCTCCACTTT. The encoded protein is CASSLGPGDSPLHF.